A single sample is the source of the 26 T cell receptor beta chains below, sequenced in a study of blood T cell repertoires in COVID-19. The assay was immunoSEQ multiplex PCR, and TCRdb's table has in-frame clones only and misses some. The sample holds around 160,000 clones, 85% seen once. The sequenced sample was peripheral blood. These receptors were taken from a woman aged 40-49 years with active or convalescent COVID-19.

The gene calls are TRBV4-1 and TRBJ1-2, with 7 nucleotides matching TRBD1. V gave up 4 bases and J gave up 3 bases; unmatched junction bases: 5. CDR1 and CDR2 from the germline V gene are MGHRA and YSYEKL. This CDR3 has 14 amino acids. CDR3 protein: CASSPPTGHYGYTF. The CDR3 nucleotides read TGCGCCAGCAGCCCCCCGACAGGGCACTATGGCTACACCTTC.

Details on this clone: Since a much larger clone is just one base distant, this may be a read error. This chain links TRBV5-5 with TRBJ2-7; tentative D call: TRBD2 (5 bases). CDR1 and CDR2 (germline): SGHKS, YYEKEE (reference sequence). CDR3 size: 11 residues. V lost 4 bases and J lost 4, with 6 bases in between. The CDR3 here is CASSPGYEQYF. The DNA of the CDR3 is TGTGCCAGCAGCCCGGGGTACGAGCAGTACTTC. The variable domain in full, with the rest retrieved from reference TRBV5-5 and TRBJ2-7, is DAGVTQSPTHLIKTRGQQVTLRCSPISGHKSVSWYQQVLGQGPQFIFQYYEKEERGRGNFPDRFSARQFPNYSSELNVNALLLGDSALYLCASSPGYEQYFGPGTRLTVT.

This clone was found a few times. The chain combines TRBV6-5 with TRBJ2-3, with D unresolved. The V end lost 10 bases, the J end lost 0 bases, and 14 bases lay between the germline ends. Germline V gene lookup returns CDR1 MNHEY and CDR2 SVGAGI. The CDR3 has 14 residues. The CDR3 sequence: CATGLPFSTDTQYF. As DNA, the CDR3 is TGTGCCACAGGTTTACCCTTCAGCACAGATACGCAGTATTTT.

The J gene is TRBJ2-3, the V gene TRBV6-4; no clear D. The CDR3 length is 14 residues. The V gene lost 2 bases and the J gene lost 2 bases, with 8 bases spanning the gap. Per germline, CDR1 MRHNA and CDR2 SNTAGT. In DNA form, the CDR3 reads TGTGCCAGCAGTGACACTCTCCTCACAGATACGCAGTATTTT. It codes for CASSDTLLTDTQYF.

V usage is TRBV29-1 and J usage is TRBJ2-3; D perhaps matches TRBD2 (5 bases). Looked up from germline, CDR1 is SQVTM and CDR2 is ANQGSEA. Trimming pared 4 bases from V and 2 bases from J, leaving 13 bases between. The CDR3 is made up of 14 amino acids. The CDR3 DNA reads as TGCAGCGTTGTTAGCGCCTTTGACACAGATACGCAGTATTTT. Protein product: CSVVSAFDTDTQYF.

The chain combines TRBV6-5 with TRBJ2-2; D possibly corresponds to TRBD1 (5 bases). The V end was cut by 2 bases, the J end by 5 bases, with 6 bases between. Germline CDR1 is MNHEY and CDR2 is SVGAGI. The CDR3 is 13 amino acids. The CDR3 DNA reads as TGTGCCAGCAGTTACCACAGGACCGGGGAGCTGTTTTTT. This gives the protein CASSYHRTGELFF.

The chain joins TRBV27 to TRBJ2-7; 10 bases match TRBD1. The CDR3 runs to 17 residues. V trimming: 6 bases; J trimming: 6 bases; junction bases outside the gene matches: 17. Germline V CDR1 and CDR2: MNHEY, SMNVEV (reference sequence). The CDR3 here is CASRRGQGIGRRVEQYF. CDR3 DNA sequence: TGTGCCAGCAGACGGGGACAGGGGATCGGACGCAGGGTCGAGCAGTACTTC.

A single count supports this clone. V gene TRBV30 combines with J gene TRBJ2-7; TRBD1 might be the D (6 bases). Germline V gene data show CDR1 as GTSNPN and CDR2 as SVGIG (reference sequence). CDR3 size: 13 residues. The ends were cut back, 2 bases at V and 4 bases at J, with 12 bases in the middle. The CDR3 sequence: CAWSSGRGYEQYF. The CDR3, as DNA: TGTGCCTGGAGTTCAGGCAGGGGTTACGAGCAGTACTTC.

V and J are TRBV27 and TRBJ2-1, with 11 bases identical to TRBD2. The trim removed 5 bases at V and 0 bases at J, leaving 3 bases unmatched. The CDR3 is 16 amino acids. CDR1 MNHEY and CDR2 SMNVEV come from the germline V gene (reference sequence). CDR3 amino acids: CASSRLAGTSYNEQFF. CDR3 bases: TGTGCCAGCAGTCGACTAGCGGGGACCTCCTACAATGAGCAGTTCTTC.

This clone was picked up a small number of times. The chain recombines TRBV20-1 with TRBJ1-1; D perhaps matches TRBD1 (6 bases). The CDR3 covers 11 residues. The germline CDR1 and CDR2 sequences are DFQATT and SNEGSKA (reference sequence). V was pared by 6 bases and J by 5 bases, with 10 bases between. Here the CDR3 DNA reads TGCAGTGCCAAACAGGGTACTGAAGCTTTCTTT. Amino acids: CSAKQGTEAFF.

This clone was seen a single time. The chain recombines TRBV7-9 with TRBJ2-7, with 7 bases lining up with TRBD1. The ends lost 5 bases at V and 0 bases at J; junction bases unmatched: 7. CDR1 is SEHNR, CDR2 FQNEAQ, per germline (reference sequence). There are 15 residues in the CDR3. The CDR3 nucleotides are TGTGCCAGCAGCCCCCGACAGGGTCTCTCCTACGAGCAGTACTTC. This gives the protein CASSPRQGLSYEQYF.

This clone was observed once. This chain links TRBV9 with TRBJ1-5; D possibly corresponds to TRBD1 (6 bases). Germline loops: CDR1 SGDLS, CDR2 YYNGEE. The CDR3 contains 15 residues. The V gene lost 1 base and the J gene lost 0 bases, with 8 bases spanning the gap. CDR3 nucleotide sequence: TGTGCCAGCAGCGTATCGACAGGTAGCAATCAGCCCCAGCATTTT. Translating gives CASSVSTGSNQPQHF. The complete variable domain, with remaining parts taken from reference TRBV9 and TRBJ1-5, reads DSGVTQTPKHLITATGQRVTLRCSPRSGDLSVYWYQQSLDQGLQFLIQYYNGEERAKGNILERFSAQQFPDLHSELNLSSLELGDSALYFCASSVSTGSNQPQHFGDGTRLSIL.

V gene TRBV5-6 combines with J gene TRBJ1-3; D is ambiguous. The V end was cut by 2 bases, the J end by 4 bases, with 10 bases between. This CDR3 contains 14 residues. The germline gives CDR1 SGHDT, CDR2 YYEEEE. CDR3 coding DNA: TGTGCCAGCAGCTTTACGGCAGGCGGAAACACCATATATTTT. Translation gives CASSFTAGGNTIYF. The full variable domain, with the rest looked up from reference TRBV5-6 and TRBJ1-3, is DAGVTQSPTHLIKTRGQQVTLRCSPKSGHDTVSWYQQALGQGPQFIFQYYEEEERQRGNFPDRFSGHQFPNYSSELNVNALLLGDSALYLCASSFTAGGNTIYFGEGSWLTVV.

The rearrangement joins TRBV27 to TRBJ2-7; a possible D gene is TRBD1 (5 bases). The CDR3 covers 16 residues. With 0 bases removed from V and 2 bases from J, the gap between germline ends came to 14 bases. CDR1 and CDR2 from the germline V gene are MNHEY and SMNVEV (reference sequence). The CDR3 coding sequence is TGTGCCAGCAGTTTATCCGGAGCAGGGAAGGCCTACGAGCAGTACTTC. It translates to CASSLSGAGKAYEQYF.

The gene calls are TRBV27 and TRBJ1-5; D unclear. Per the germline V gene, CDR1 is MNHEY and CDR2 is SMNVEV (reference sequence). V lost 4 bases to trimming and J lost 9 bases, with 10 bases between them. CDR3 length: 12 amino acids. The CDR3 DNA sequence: TGTGCCAGCAGTTCCGGTTTTTGGCCCCAGCATTTT. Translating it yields CASSSGFWPQHF.

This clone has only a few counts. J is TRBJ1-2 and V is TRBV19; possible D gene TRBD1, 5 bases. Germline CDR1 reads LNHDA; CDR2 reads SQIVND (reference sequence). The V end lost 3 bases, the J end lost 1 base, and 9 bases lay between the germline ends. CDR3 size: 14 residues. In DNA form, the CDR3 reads TGTGCCAGTAGTATCCCCGGGGGTAACTATGGCTACACCTTC. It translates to CASSIPGGNYGYTF.

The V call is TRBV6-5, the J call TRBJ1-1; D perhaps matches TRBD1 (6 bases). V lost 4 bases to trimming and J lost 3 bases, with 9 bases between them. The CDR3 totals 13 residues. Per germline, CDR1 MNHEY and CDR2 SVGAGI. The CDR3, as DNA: TGTGCCAGCAGTTTCTCAGGGGACACTGAAGCTTTCTTT. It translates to CASSFSGDTEAFF.

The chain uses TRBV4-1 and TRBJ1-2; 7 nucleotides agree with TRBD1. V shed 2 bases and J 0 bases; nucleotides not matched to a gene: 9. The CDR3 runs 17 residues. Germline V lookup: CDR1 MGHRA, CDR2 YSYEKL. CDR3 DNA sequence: TGCGCCAGCAGCCAAATGACAGGGACCCTTTCTAACTATGGCTACACCTTC. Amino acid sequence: CASSQMTGTLSNYGYTF.

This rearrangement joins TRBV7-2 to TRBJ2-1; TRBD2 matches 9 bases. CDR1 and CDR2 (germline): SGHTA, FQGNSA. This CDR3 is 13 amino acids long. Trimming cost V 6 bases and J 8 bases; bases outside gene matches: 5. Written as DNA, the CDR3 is TGTGCCAGCAGGGTAGCGGGAGCTGATGAGCAGTTCTTC. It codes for CASRVAGADEQFF.

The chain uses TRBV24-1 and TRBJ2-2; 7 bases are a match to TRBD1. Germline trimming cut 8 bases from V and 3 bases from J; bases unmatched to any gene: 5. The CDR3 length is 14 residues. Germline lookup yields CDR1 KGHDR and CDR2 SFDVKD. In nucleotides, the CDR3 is TGTGCCACCACGGGAACAGGGGACACCGGGGAGCTGTTTTTT. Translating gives CATTGTGDTGELFF.

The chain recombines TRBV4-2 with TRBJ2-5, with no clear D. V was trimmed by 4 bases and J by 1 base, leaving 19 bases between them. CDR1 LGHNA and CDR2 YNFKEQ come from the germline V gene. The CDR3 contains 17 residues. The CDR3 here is CASSLQYQKKFQETQYF. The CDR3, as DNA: TGTGCCAGCAGCCTTCAGTACCAGAAGAAATTCCAAGAGACCCAGTACTTC.

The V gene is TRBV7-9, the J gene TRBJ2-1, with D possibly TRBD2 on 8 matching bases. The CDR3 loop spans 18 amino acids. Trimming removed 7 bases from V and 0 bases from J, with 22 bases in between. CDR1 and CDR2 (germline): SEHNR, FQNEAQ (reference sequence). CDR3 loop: CASTSPRGSGGSYNEQFF. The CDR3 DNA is TGTGCCAGCACCTCGCCCAGGGGGAGCGGGGGCTCCTACAATGAGCAGTTCTTC.

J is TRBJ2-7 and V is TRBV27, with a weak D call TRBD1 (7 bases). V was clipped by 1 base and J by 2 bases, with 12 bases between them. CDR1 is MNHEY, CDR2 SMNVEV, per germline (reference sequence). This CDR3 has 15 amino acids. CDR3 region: CASSLYAGGPYEQYF. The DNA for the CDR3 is TGTGCCAGCAGTTTATACGCAGGGGGGCCCTACGAGCAGTACTTC.

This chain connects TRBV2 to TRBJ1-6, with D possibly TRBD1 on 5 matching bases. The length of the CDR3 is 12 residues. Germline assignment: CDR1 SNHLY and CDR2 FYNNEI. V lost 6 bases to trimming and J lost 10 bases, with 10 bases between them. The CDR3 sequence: CASRGGGSPLHF. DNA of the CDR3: TGTGCCAGCAGGGGGGGAGGATCACCCCTCCACTTT.

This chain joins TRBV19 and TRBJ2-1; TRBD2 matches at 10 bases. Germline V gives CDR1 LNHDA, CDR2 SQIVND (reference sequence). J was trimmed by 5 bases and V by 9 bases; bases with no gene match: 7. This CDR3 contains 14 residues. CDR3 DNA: TGTGCCAGCAATGGGCTAGCGGGAGACAATGAGCAGTTCTTC. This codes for CASNGLAGDNEQFF.

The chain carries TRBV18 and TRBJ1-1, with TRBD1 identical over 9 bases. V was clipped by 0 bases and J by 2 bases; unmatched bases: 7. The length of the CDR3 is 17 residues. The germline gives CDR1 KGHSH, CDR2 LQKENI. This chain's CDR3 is CASSPPEGQGRNTEAFF. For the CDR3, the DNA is TGTGCCAGCTCACCACCGGAGGGACAGGGCCGAAACACTGAAGCTTTCTTT.